The rows below give T cell receptor beta chains drawn from one sample of a study of blood T cell repertoires in COVID-19. Clones were sequenced by immunoSEQ multiplex PCR, and TCRdb holds only the in-frame ones, with some missing. The sample consists of about 40,000 clones, about nine tenths of them appearing once. The sequencing input was peripheral blood. The receptor source for this set is a man aged 65 to 79 with active COVID-19. Both conserved end residues are part of each CDR3. D genes are given only for firm matches. The size field is filled for only some rows; it gives once, few, many or a size class.

D: -; size: few; J: TRBJ2-7; V: TRBV7-9; CDR3: CASSLAGAEQYF; DNA: TGTGCCAGCAGCTTAGCAGGGGCCGAGCAGTACTTC
D: TRBD1; size: once; J: TRBJ2-7; V: TRBV5-4; CDR3: CASSLALDRGEQYF; DNA: TGTGCCAGCAGCTTGGCCCTCGACAGGGGGGAGCAGTACTTC
D: -; size: -; J: TRBJ1-6; V: TRBV2; CDR3: CASSETGLDNSPLHF; DNA: TGTGCCAGCAGTGAAACGGGACTGGATAATTCACCCCTCCACTTT
D: TRBD1; size: -; J: TRBJ2-2; V: TRBV27; CDR3: CASSLGQGDTGELFF; DNA: TGTGCCAGCAGTTTGGGACAGGGGGACACCGGGGAGCTGTTTTTT
D: TRBD1; size: -; J: TRBJ1-1; V: TRBV12-5; CDR3: CASGLLPPVTGGSEAFF; DNA: TGTGCTAGTGGTTTGCTACCTCCGGTGACAGGGGGCTCTGAAGCTTTCTTT
D: -; size: -; J: TRBJ2-3; V: TRBV2; CDR3: CAGALGVGDTQYF; DNA: TGTGCCGGCGCCTTAGGGGTGGGAGATACGCAGTATTTT
D: TRBD2; size: -; J: TRBJ2-1; V: TRBV4-1; CDR3: CASSPREGAYNEQFF; DNA: TGCGCCAGCAGCCCACGGGAGGGGGCCTACAATGAGCAGTTCTTC
D: -; size: -; J: TRBJ1-2; V: TRBV28; CDR3: CASSPLGGSYGYTF; DNA: TGTGCCAGCAGTCCCTTAGGGGGATCCTATGGCTACACCTTC
D: -; size: -; J: TRBJ1-6; V: TRBV7-8; CDR3: CASRLTNSPLHF; DNA: TGTGCCAGCAGACTCACGAATTCACCCCTCCACTTT
D: TRBD2; size: -; J: TRBJ2-3; V: TRBV7-2; CDR3: CASSWGLAGAGQYF; DNA: TGTGCCAGCAGCTGGGGACTAGCGGGGGCTGGGCAGTATTTT
D: TRBD1; size: few; J: TRBJ1-1; V: TRBV5-8; CDR3: CASSKGTGGVTEAFF; DNA: TGTGCCAGCAGCAAAGGGACAGGGGGCGTGACTGAAGCTTTCTTT
D: TRBD1; size: -; J: TRBJ2-6; V: TRBV29-1; CDR3: CSVLGGTGDSGANVLTF; DNA: TGCAGCGTTCTCGGGGGGACAGGGGACTCTGGGGCCAACGTCCTGACTTTC
D: -; size: -; J: TRBJ2-5; V: TRBV4-3; CDR3: CASSQPCGLQETQYF; DNA: TGCGCCAGCAGCCAGCCATGCGGGCTACAAGAGACCCAGTACTTC
D: TRBD1; size: -; J: TRBJ2-3; V: TRBV11-2; CDR3: CASSLQGATDTQYF; DNA: TGTGCCAGCAGCTTACAGGGGGCGACAGATACGCAGTATTTT